The present T cell receptor (beta chain) was sequenced within a study of T cells in Graves' hyperthyroidism and ophthalmopathy. This clonotype was counted a few times. Its specificity is unknown. CDR3 size: 19 residues. Trimming removed 2 bases from V and 0 bases from J; junction bases left unmatched: 8. CDR1 and CDR2 (germline): MNHEY, SVGEGT. Patients aged 18 to 65 had newly diagnosed hyperthyroidism of under 2 months' duration. Uncontrolled infection, other autoimmune disease, pregnancy and lactation each barred patients from inclusion. Fresh 10 ml peripheral blood yielded PBMCs. Amplification of TCR beta CDR3 regions was performed using RNA transcripts as template. First-round RT-PCR with HTBI primers amplified the TCR CDR3 region. A single record per CDR3 protein comes from TCRdb applying MiXCR to the multiplex PCR reads. Of under 400,000 distinct CDR3 sequences detected, 25% appear once; the ten largest clones hold around 67%.

Study conclusions and caveats: Blood also held most thyroid clonotypes expanded beyond 0.001.

Sequenced sample: blood. This receptor was identified in a man aged 45 to 65 with Graves' hyperthyroidism. The V gene is TRBV6-2 or TRBV6-3, the J gene TRBJ2-6; 9 nucleotides agree with TRBD1. For the CDR3, the DNA is TGTGCCAGCAGTTACGGACAGGGGCACCTCGACTCTGGGGCCAACGTCCTGACTTTC. Residues: CASSYGQGHLDSGANVLTF.